This record concerns one T cell receptor (beta chain) sequence. Its antigen specificity is not known. Base qualities are not recorded, but no much larger clone differs from it by a single base. The immunoSEQ hsTCRB v3.0 assay was used at survey level resolution for TRB variable region sequencing. A depth of about 35,000-55,000 T-cell genomes per sample was targeted for TRB sequencing. An Illumina MiSeq with a v3 150-cycle kit was used to sequence the pooled TRB libraries. In the source study's methods: Repertoire analysis ran in R within a reproducible Nextflow workflow covering QC, data transformation and analysis. LymphoSeq2, an R package for exploring AIRR-Seq data, was used to implement the custom analyses. A handful of samples that yielded fewer than 5000 total TRB sequences were excluded, so that 188 HIV repertoires were analyzed. Of the 188 retained HIV repertoires, some 60 were collected before and under 150 after ART initiation. Each repertoire was downsampled to 5000 TRB nucleotide sequences, and summary statistics were averaged across 100 downsampling iterations. The analysis kept only TRB sequences whose CDR3 regions were at least seven amino acids long. Diversity was assessed using a clonality score derived from Shannon entropy and using the Gini coefficient. In the repertoire networks, any two of the top 5000 CDR3 amino acid sequences were connected whenever the two sequences differed by an edit distance of one. Antigen specificity groups and MHC restriction were predicted for TRB CDR3 amino acid sequences with GLIPH2. To flag known CMV, EBV, HIV or tissue antigen associations, CDR3 amino acid sequences were matched against VDJdb and McPAS-TCR. Pre-ART, post-ART and control groups were compared with Wilcoxon signed-rank tests and Holm-Bonferroni correction. Sourced from immuneACCESS, this table was stored by TCRdb with only in-frame sequences that have V and J called. A share of the clones is absent; for the studies checked, an unresolved V gene accounts for under half, and the remainder has no known explanation. The D gene and trimming were derived from the DNA, and the V and J assignments and clone size from that table. This sample has tens of thousands of clones in its table, and over 70% of those were observed once. The ten top clones hold around 6.5% of the sample.

The data were taken from a study of long-term antiretroviral therapy in people with HIV (dated by TCRdb to between 2021 and 2023). Concerning the study at large: The earliest samples were collected about a decade before the 2015 WHO recommendation for immediate ART, when ART was typically delayed until CD4 counts fell. A retrospective serial study tested whether changes in peripheral blood TRB repertoire composition and diversity were associated with ART initiation and durable HIV suppression. From some 30 adults with confirmed HIV infection, the cohort provided approximately 210 cryopreserved PBMC samples, gathered serially across a mean of around six years (range 1-12). Among the approximately 30 participants with HIV, eleven to twelve were female. Test extractions of a monoclonal T-cell line alongside 30 or so polyclonal samples showed no cross-contamination during QIAcube processing. Overall study results and their limits: Limited PBMC availability meant only the TCR beta chain was sequenced, without alpha chain pairing. Narrower CDR3 length ranges were observed in HIV repertoires than in controls, and an antigen-experienced repertoire with only a slight naive shift after ART was suggested by the network structure. Inferences about post-ART repertoire changes are limited because no data were available on ART adherence, viral resistance or therapy changes. Unsorted PBMC were profiled instead of sorted CD4+ and CD8+ T cells because pre-ART samples had limited cell numbers. ART initiation was associated with a significant increase in TRB diversity, but diversity stayed significantly below transplant donor controls even after long-term ART. Expanded TRB clones identified before ART initiation dominated the repertoire at all time points, although this dominance fluctuated and declined in many PLHIV after ART. The samples span the years 2004 to 2017, and the ART regimens used may be less effective than current regimens.

Spanning cysteine to phenylalanine, the CDR3 consists of 11 amino acids. The DNA shown is the 33-base CDR3, in frame from base 1. According to the germline V gene, CDR1 reads SNHLY and CDR2 reads FYNNEI. V and J are truncated by 6 bases and 10 bases respectively, leaving an intervening sequence of 10 bases. Participants were included only if at least one PBMC sample before ART initiation and at least two post-ART samples were available. Every participant with HIV received treatment in the United States of America. Before DNA extraction, cryopreserved samples containing 1-10 million PBMC were thawed and washed. At the time of the earliest PBMC sample, participants with HIV were aged between roughly 20 and 55 years. PBMC samples were contributed by each participant from 1-4 timepoints before ART initiation and 2-8 timepoints after ART initiation, with a median of 7 samples. Serial HIV viral load, CD4+ T-cell count, ART history and demographic data were obtained for every participant. Genomic DNA was extracted from unsorted PBMC with a Qiagen kit on a QIAcube, with processing performed in batches of 12 samples.

The TCR comes from a man between 18 and 35 years old with HIV. This material consisted of unsorted PBMCs, taken 0.6 years after starting antiretroviral therapy. Rearrangement joined TRBV2 to TRBJ2-1, with no D gene named confidently. The DNA sequence is given as TGTGCCAGCAGCCTGGACCCCGAGCAGTTCTTC. Translated, it reads CASSLDPEQFF.